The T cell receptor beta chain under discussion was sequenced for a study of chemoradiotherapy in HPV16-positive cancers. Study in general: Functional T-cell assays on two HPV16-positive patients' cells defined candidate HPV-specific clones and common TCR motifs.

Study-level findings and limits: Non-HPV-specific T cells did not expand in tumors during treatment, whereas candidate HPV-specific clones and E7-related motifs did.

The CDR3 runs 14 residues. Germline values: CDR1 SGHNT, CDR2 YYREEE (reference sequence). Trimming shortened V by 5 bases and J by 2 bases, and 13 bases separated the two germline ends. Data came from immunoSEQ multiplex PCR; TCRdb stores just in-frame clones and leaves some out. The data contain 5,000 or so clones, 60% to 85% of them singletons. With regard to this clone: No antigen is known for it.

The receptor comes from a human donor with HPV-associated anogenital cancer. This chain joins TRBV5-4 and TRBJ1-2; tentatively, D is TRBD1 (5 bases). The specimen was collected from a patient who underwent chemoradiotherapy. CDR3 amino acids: CASRGVPGNYGYTF. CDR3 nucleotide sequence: TGTGCCAGCAGGGGGGTTCCGGGAAACTATGGCTACACCTTC.